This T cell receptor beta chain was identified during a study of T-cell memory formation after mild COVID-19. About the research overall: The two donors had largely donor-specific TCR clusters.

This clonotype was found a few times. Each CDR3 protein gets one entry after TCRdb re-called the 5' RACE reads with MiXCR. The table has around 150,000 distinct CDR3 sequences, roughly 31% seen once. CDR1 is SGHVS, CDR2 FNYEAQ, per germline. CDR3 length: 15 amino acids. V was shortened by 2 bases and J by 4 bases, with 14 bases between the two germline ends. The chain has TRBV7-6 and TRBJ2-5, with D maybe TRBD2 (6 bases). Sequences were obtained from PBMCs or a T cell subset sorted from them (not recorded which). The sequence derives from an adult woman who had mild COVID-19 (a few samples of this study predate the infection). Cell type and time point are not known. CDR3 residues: CASSLNFAGTETQYF. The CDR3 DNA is TGTGCCAGCAGCTTAAACTTTGCGGGGACAGAGACCCAGTACTTC.